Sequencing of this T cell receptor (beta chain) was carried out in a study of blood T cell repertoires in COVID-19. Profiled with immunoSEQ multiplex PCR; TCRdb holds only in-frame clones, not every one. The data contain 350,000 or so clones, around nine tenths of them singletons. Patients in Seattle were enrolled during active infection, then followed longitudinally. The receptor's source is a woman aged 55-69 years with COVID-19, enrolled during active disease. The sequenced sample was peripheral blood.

CDR3 sequence (DNA): TGCGCCAGCAGCTTTGCGGAGAGGTATGGCTACACCTTC. It is translated as CASSFAERYGYTF. V usage is TRBV5-1 and J usage is TRBJ1-2, with no clear D. Germline V CDR1 and CDR2: SGHRS, YFSETQ. The V end lost 2 bases, the J end lost 5 bases, and 10 bases lay between the germline ends. The CDR3 spans 13 residues. The full variable domain, rest sourced from reference TRBV5-1 and TRBJ1-2, is KAGVTQTPRYLIKTRGQQVTLSCSPISGHRSVSWYQQTPGQGLQFLFEYFSETQRNKGNFPGRFSGRQFSNSRSEMNVSTLELGDSALYLCASSFAERYGYTFGSGTRLTVV.